The TCR beta chain described here comes from a study of shared clonotypes between healthy human individuals. This clone showed up just a few times. The repertoire was sequenced with immunoSEQ multiplex PCR; TCRdb's copy has only in-frame clones and lacks some. Counted here are around 2,000,000 clones, approximately 94% occurring once; the ten biggest clones make up 1% to 1.3%. The naive CD8 population came from CD45RO-negative cells selected for CCR7, without terminally differentiated effector memory CD45RA+ cells. Trimming removed 3 bases at V and 0 bases at J, with 18 bases between. The CDR3 totals 17 residues. The germline V gene encodes CDR1 GTSNPN and CDR2 SVGIG (reference sequence).

The receptor comes from a man aged 18 to 30 in good health. What was sequenced was naive CD8+ T cells sorted from blood. The chain combines TRBV30 with TRBJ1-3; D might be TRBD1 (6 bases). CDR3 sequence: CAWRHPGQGRSGNTIYF. The CDR3 coding sequence is TGTGCCTGGAGACACCCGGGGCAGGGGCGCTCTGGAAACACCATATATTTT.